One and the same sample provided the 23 T cell receptor beta chains below, sequenced in a study of blood T cell repertoires in COVID-19. The protocol was immunoSEQ multiplex PCR, while the TCRdb copy is restricted to in-frame clones and leaves out a portion. This repertoire shows about 130,000 clones, around 80% found once; its top ten account for approximately 6%. What was sequenced was PBMCs or T cells enriched from blood (not recorded which). The receptors derive from a woman aged 45-60 years who had recovered from COVID-19.

The V call is TRBV3-1 (or the pseudogene TRBV3-2), the J call TRBJ2-6, with 9 nucleotides matching TRBD1. There are 14 residues in the CDR3. In germline, CDR1 is LGHDT, CDR2 YNNKEL (reference sequence). V lost 4 bases to trimming and J lost 13 bases; unmatched junction nucleotides: 8. The CDR3 sequence: CASSPPGQGLVLTF. CDR3 coding DNA: TGTGCCAGCAGCCCTCCGGGACAGGGTTTGGTCCTGACTTTC.

The chain employs TRBV19 and TRBJ2-7; 7 nucleotides match TRBD2. With V trimmed by 7 bases and J by 0 bases, 3 bases remained unmatched. CDR1 LNHDA and CDR2 SQIVND come from the germline V gene (reference sequence). The CDR3 length is 13 residues. The DNA for the CDR3 is TGTGCCAGTACGAGCGGGACCTCCTACGAGCAGTACGTC. Translating gives CASTSGTSYEQYV.

The gene calls are TRBV7-9 and TRBJ1-1; D not certain. CDR3 length: 13 residues. Germline CDR1 and CDR2: SEHNR and FQNEAQ (reference sequence). Trimming shortened V by 2 bases and J by 4 bases, and 8 bases separated the two germline ends. As DNA, the CDR3 is TGTGCCAGCAGCTTATCGGGGTCCACTGAAGCTTTCTTT. It is translated as CASSLSGSTEAFF.

This chain uses TRBV7-9 with TRBJ2-2; 8 nucleotides line up with TRBD1. The CDR3 sequence is 15 residues long. V dropped 7 bases and J dropped 1; count of bases not matched to a gene: 5. Germline CDR1 is SEHNR and CDR2 is FQNEAQ (reference sequence). The CDR3 reads CASTMTGENTGELFF. The CDR3 region has the DNA TGTGCCAGCACCATGACAGGGGAGAACACCGGGGAGCTGTTTTTT.

The chain is built from TRBV11-3 and TRBJ2-1; 10 bases fit TRBD2. Trimming cost V 5 bases and J 5 bases; bases outside gene matches: 3. CDR3 length equals 14 residues. Germline CDR1 is SGHNT and CDR2 is YENEEA. CDR3 sequence: CASSATSGDNEQFF. Written as DNA, the CDR3 is TGTGCCAGCAGCGCAACTAGCGGGGACAATGAGCAGTTCTTC.

This clone was observed at least ten times. V is TRBV28 and J is TRBJ1-1, with TRBD1 as a possible D gene (5 bases). The V end was cut by 4 bases, the J end by 4 bases, with 16 bases between. Germline CDR1 MDHEN, CDR2 SYDVKM. The CDR3 contains 15 residues. The DNA for the CDR3 is TGTGCCAGCAGTTCCAAGGGAGGGGTGAGCACTGAAGCTTTCTTT. It is translated as CASSSKGGVSTEAFF.

As DNA, the CDR3 is TGTGCCAGCAGCTTGACTAGCGGGGAGGGCGAGCAGTACTTC. It specifies CASSLTSGEGEQYF. The V call is TRBV7-2, the J call TRBJ2-7; the match to TRBD2 covers 11 bases. Trimming cost V 3 bases and J 6 bases; bases outside gene matches: 4. Germline CDR1 is SGHTA and CDR2 is FQGNSA. This CDR3 region has 14 residues.

This chain links TRBV7-9 with TRBJ2-5; TRBD2 agrees at 11 bases. The CDR3 has 15 residues. CDR1 and CDR2 (germline): SEHNR, FQNEAQ (reference sequence). After removal of 6 bases from V and 5 bases from J, the junction contained 8 bases not matched to a gene. The CDR3 nucleotides read TGTGCCAGCAGTTTTAGCGGGGGGGCCGTTGAGACCCAGTACTTC. This codes for CASSFSGGAVETQYF.

As DNA, the CDR3 is TGTGCCAGTAGCTCCGGGACAGGGGGCTACGAGCAGTACTTC. Residues: CASSSGTGGYEQYF. The J gene is TRBJ2-7, the V gene TRBV19, with 11 positions matching TRBD1. The CDR3 spans 14 residues. Germline trimming cut 6 bases from V and 3 bases from J; bases unmatched to any gene: 4. Germline CDR1 and CDR2: LNHDA and SQIVND (reference sequence).

This rearrangement joins TRBV27 to TRBJ2-7; D unclear. Germline values: CDR1 MNHEY, CDR2 SMNVEV (reference sequence). The CDR3 runs to 12 residues. V was shortened by 3 bases and J by 3 bases, with 6 bases between the two germline ends. The CDR3 sequence: CASSLSGYEQYF. The CDR3 DNA follows: TGTGCCAGCAGTTTGTCCGGCTACGAGCAGTACTTC.

This clone appeared once. The CDR3 sequence: CASSPRPGLAGGDEQFF. The CDR3 DNA sequence: TGTGCCAGCAGCCCAAGACCGGGACTAGCGGGGGGAGATGAGCAGTTCTTC. The gene calls are TRBV11-2 and TRBJ2-1; 15 nucleotides align to TRBD2. Germline CDR1 SGHAT, CDR2 FQNNGV. The junction had 10 bases not matched to a gene; V was cut back by 5 bases and J by 8 bases. This CDR3 is built from 17 residues.

This clone was picked up a small number of times. The CDR3 DNA sequence: TGTGCCACCAGCAGAAGAGGTCAGTTCCAGCCCCAGCATTTT. This codes for CATSRRGQFQPQHF. The V call is TRBV15, the J call TRBJ1-5; D is unresolved. CDR3 length: 14 residues. With 2 bases removed from V and 7 bases from J, the gap between germline ends came to 12 bases. Per germline, CDR1 LNHNV and CDR2 YYDKDF (reference sequence).

This clone was found once. V is TRBV5-5 and J is TRBJ2-3, with D tentatively TRBD1 (5 bases). This CDR3 has 15 amino acids. The germline V and J ends were trimmed by 0 bases and 2 bases, with 10 bases remaining between them. Germline CDR1 and CDR2: SGHKS and YYEKEE (reference sequence). CDR3: CASSLDPGSTDTQYF. The CDR3 coding sequence is TGTGCCAGCAGCTTGGACCCAGGGTCCACAGATACGCAGTATTTT.

The V call is TRBV28, the J call TRBJ2-1; the D is unclear. Trimming pared 5 bases from V and 6 bases from J, leaving 11 bases between. Germline V gives CDR1 MDHEN, CDR2 SYDVKM. There are 13 residues in the CDR3. CDR3 loop: CASSPPASNEQFF. The CDR3 DNA reads as TGTGCCAGCAGTCCCCCAGCGAGCAATGAGCAGTTCTTC.

The chain combines TRBV3-1 (or the pseudogene TRBV3-2) with TRBJ1-2; D remains ambiguous. Germline assignment: CDR1 LGHDT and CDR2 YNNKEL (reference sequence). The length of the CDR3 is 15 residues. The germline V and J ends were trimmed by 0 bases and 2 bases, with 10 bases remaining between them. The CDR3 region has the DNA TGTGCCAGCAGCCAAGATCCCGCGGTGAACTATGGCTACACCTTC. Amino acid sequence: CASSQDPAVNYGYTF.

This chain uses TRBV9 with TRBJ2-1, with D possibly being TRBD1 (5 bases). The CDR3 runs to 16 residues. V was clipped by 0 bases and J by 1 base, with 11 bases between them. Germline V gene sequence: CDR1 SGDLS, CDR2 YYNGEE. CDR3 DNA: TGTGCCAGCAGCGTAGGACAGACCCCGTCCTACAATGAGCAGTTCTTC. Its protein is CASSVGQTPSYNEQFF.

This clone came up a few times. The DNA of the CDR3 is TGTGCCACCGCAGGACAGAGCTCCTACAATGAGCAGTTCTTC. It translates to CATAGQSSYNEQFF. This rearrangement joins TRBV19 to TRBJ2-1, with D perhaps TRBD1 (6 bases). CDR3 length: 14 residues. The V gene lost 10 bases and the J gene lost 0 bases, with 13 bases spanning the gap. The germline V gene has CDR1 LNHDA and CDR2 SQIVND (reference sequence).

The chain employs TRBV29-1 and TRBJ2-3; TRBD2 agrees at 9 bases. This CDR3 has 17 residues. Per germline, CDR1 SQVTM and CDR2 ANQGSEA. After removal of 3 bases from V and 2 bases from J, the junction contained 12 bases not matched to a gene. Here the CDR3 reads CSVDPYTLAGDTDTQYF. Written as DNA, the CDR3 is TGCAGCGTTGACCCCTATACTTTAGCGGGGGACACAGATACGCAGTATTTT.

The rearrangement links TRBV2 to TRBJ1-2; D ambiguous. V lost 8 bases, J lost 3 bases, and 13 bases lay in between. This CDR3 spans 13 amino acids. Germline lookup yields CDR1 SNHLY and CDR2 FYNNEI. CDR3 DNA sequence: TGTGCCAGCCAAACCGGGAGAGACTATGGCTACACCTTC. Its protein is CASQTGRDYGYTF.

This rearrangement joins TRBV30 to TRBJ1-6; D call uncertain. Germline V gene sequence: CDR1 GTSNPN, CDR2 SVGIG (reference sequence). The CDR3 runs 17 residues. V was trimmed by 0 bases and J by 9 bases, leaving 21 bases between them. The CDR3, as DNA: TGTGCCTGGAGTGTGGGAAGGACGGCGGGCTCCGTTTCACCCCTCCACTTT. Translation gives CAWSVGRTAGSVSPLHF.

V is TRBV29-1 and J is TRBJ2-1; maybe TRBD2 (7 bases). Trimming removed 7 bases at V and 0 bases at J, with 13 bases between. Germline V CDR1 and CDR2: SQVTM, ANQGSEA. This CDR3 spans 14 amino acids. For the CDR3, the DNA is TGCAGCGCCCCGGGGGGCGGCTCCTACAATGAGCAGTTCTTC. It codes for CSAPGGGSYNEQFF.

This sequence joins TRBV7-9 and TRBJ2-1; D uncertain. CDR1 is SEHNR, CDR2 FQNEAQ, per germline (reference sequence). Trimming removed 6 bases at V and 0 bases at J, with 12 bases between. The CDR3 contains 15 residues. The chain's CDR3 is CASSFSVSSYNEQFF. The CDR3 bases are TGTGCCAGCAGTTTTTCCGTGAGCTCCTACAATGAGCAGTTCTTC.

The CDR3 loop is CASSPPFPTGELFF. CDR3 DNA: TGTGCCAGCAGCCCCCCATTCCCCACCGGGGAGCTGTTTTTT. The V and J genes are TRBV11-3 and TRBJ2-2; D unclear. The CDR3 contains 14 residues. Germline V gene sequence: CDR1 SGHNT, CDR2 YENEEA. Trimming took 5 bases from V and 4 from J, leaving 11 bases between them.